Listed below are T cell receptor beta chains from one sample, sequenced in a study of cytomegalovirus exposure and HLA in healthy donors. Some clones are missing from TCRdb's copy, which holds only in-frame ones; the method was immunoSEQ multiplex PCR. This sample carries about 78,000 clones, about 80% of them seen once, and the ten largest clones take over 20%. The specimen sequenced was PBMCs. These receptor sequences come from a woman in her 50s in good health and CMV-seropositive. Both conserved end residues are part of each CDR3. D genes are given only for firm matches. Part of the rows lack a size; the others show once, few, many or a class for expanded clones.

NA | NA | TRBJ1-5 | TRBV6-5 | TGTGCCAGCAGTGAAGGGGTAAGACAGCCCCAGCATTTT | CASSEGVRQPQHF
NA | NA | TRBJ1-1 | TRBV6-6 | TGTGCCAGCAGTTACTCTACGGGGACTGAAGCTTTCTTT | CASSYSTGTEAFF
once | NA | TRBJ2-7 | TRBV6-5 | TGTGCCAGCAGTCAGGGAAACGAGCAGTACTTC | CASSQGNEQYF
NA | TRBD2 | TRBJ2-1 | TRBV25-1 | TGTGCCAGCAGTGATAGCGGGAGGCTCAATGAGCAGTTCTTC | CASSDSGRLNEQFF
NA | TRBD1 | TRBJ1-4 | TRBV18 | TGTGCCAGCTCACCGACAGGGAGGAACGAAAAACTGTTTTTT | CASSPTGRNEKLFF
NA | NA | TRBJ1-3 | TRBV2 | TGTGCCAGCAGCGCCGACACCTTCTCCTTCTCTGGAAACACCATATATTTT | CASSADTFSFSGNTIYF
NA | TRBD2 | TRBJ2-5 | TRBV9 | TGTGCCAGCAGCGGTTCTCTTCTAGCGGGGGGCGAGACCCAGTACTTC | CASSGSLLAGGETQYF
NA | NA | TRBJ2-5 | TRBV2 | TGTGCCAGCAGCCGAAGCATGGGCAGGGGAGAGACCCAGTACTTC | CASSRSMGRGETQYF
NA | NA | TRBJ1-2 | TRBV5-1 | TGCGCCAGCAGCCCAGAGGGCAATAACTATGGCTACACCTTC | CASSPEGNNYGYTF
NA | NA | TRBJ2-7 | TRBV7-9 | TGTTCCAGCAGCTTACAGGGAATGGTGCAGTACTTC | CSSSLQGMVQYF
NA | TRBD2 | TRBJ2-3 | TRBV5-1 | TGCGCCAGCAGCACACCTTCAGCGGGAACGGCAGATACGCAGTATTTT | CASSTPSAGTADTQYF
NA | TRBD1 | TRBJ1-2 | TRBV19 | TGTGCCAGTAGCTGGGACAGGGGAAATTATGGCTACACCTTC | CASSWDRGNYGYTF
NA | NA | TRBJ2-1 | TRBV6-5 | TGTGCCAGCAGTTACTCCGGACTGCACACCTACAATGAGCAGTTCTTC | CASSYSGLHTYNEQFF
NA | NA | TRBJ2-1 | TRBV29-1 | TGCAGCACGAAGGAGACTGAGCAGTTCTTC | CSTKETEQFF
NA | NA | TRBJ2-7 | TRBV6-1 | TGTGCCAGCAGCCCATCAGGGTTCCGCTACGAGCAGTACTTC | CASSPSGFRYEQYF
NA | TRBD1 | TRBJ2-3 | TRBV9 | TGTGCCAGCAGCGCCCGACAGGGAGTGCGAGATACGCAGTATTTT | CASSARQGVRDTQYF
NA | NA | TRBJ1-3 | TRBV11-3 | TGTGCCAGCAGCTTAGTCCCGGGAAACACCATATATTTT | CASSLVPGNTIYF
NA | TRBD1 | TRBJ2-1 | TRBV6-6 | TGTGCCAGCACCCCGACAGGGGACGGCAATGAGCAGTTCTTC | CASTPTGDGNEQFF
few | NA | TRBJ2-2 | TRBV7-8 | TGTGCCAGCAGCCTCTGGACCGGACTTCCCACCGGGGAGCTGTTTTTT | CASSLWTGLPTGELFF
few | NA | TRBJ1-6 | TRBV6-6 | TGTGCCAGCAGTTACTCGCAGGGAGGATCACCCCTCCACTTT | CASSYSQGGSPLHF
NA | NA | TRBJ1-5 | TRBV10-2 | TGCGCCAGCAGTGAGTCAACAGGGACTCAGCCCCAGCATTTT | CASSESTGTQPQHF
NA | TRBD1 | TRBJ1-1 | TRBV18 | TGTGCCAGCTCATTGGACAGGAAAGCTGAAGCTTTCTTT | CASSLDRKAEAFF
NA | NA | TRBJ1-4 | TRBV10-3 | TGTGCCATCGGGGGAGGGTCCAATGAAAAACTGTTTTTT | CAIGGGSNEKLFF
NA | TRBD1 | TRBJ2-2 | TRBV18 | TGTGCCAGCTCACCACTCGGACAGGGGATCGGGGAGCTGTTTTTT | CASSPLGQGIGELFF
few | NA | TRBJ1-1 | TRBV6-6 | TGTGCCAGCAGTTACAGGGAGCGGAACACTGAAGCTTTCTTT | CASSYRERNTEAFF
NA | NA | TRBJ1-1 | TRBV6-5 | TGTGCCAGCAGTTACAGGGAGCGGAACACTGAAGCTTTCTTT | CASSYRERNTEAFF
NA | TRBD2 | TRBJ2-5 | TRBV6-4 | TGTGCCAGCAGTGACTCCACCATGAGCGGGGGGAGAGAGACCCAGTACTTC | CASSDSTMSGGRETQYF
NA | NA | TRBJ1-1 | TRBV5-1 | TGCGCCACCTCCACCGACGGGGGAGGAAACACTGAAGCTTTCTTT | CATSTDGGGNTEAFF
few | TRBD1 | TRBJ2-6 | TRBV9 | TGTGCCAGCAGCATACACCGGGACAGGGATCCCAACGTCCTGACTTTC | CASSIHRDRDPNVLTF
NA | TRBD1 | TRBJ2-7 | TRBV19 | TGTGCCAGTAGTAAGACAGGGATCTACGAGCAGTACTTC | CASSKTGIYEQYF
few | TRBD1 | TRBJ2-1 | TRBV4-1 | TGCGCCAGCGGGACAGCCGCAGAGCAGTTCTTC | CASGTAAEQFF
once | NA | TRBJ1-1 | TRBV6-5 | TGTGCCAGCAGTTACTCGACTTTGGGGAACACTGAAGCTTTCTTT | CASSYSTLGNTEAFF
NA | NA | TRBJ2-3 | TRBV6-1 | TGTGCCAGCACCGAAGGGGGGGACACAGATACGCAGTATTTT | CASTEGGDTDTQYF
NA | TRBD1 | TRBJ1-6 | TRBV6-5 | TGTGCCAGCAGTTCCCGGACAGGGGTGTCACCCCTCCACTTT | CASSSRTGVSPLHF
NA | TRBD2 | TRBJ2-3 | TRBV19 | TGTGCCAGTAGTTTCGGGACTAGCGTATCCACAGATACGCAGTATTTT | CASSFGTSVSTDTQYF